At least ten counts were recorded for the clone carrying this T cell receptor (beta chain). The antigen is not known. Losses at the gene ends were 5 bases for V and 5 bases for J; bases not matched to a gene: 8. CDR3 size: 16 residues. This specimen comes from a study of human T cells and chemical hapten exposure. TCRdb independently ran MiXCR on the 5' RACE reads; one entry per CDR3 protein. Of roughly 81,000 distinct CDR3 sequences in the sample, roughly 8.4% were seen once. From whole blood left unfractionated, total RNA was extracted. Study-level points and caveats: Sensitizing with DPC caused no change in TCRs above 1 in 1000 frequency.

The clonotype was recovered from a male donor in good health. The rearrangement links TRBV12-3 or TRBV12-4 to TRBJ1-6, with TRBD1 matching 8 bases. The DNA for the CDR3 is TGTGCCAGCAGTCTCTCAGGGGGCGGACATAATTCACCCCTCCACTTT. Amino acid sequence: CASSLSGGGHNSPLHF.